This T cell receptor beta chain was sequenced in a study of cytomegalovirus exposure and HLA in healthy donors. Study-level results: Three chains tied to CMV proved CMV antigen-specific in vitro.

This clone showed up just once. Its antigen remains unknown. 60 Vbeta and 13 Jbeta primers were used in PCR. The table came from immunoSEQ multiplex PCR; TCRdb's copy has only in-frame clones and leaves some out. The data contain 170,000 or so clones, roughly 84% of them singletons. This CDR3 spans 14 amino acids. Germline CDR1 is LNHDA and CDR2 is SQIVND (reference sequence). Trimming cost V 6 bases and J 1 base, with 10 bases left between them. V gene TRBV19 combines with J gene TRBJ1-3, with a tentative D call TRBD1 (5 bases). Sequencing used PBMCs. The sequence was collected from a boy aged 2 to 10 in good health and CMV-seronegative. The CDR3 DNA follows: TGTGCCAGTAGACTGCAGGGTTCTGGAAACACCATATATTTT. This gives the protein CASRLQGSGNTIYF.